This section outlines one T cell receptor (beta chain) sequence together with its context. The antigen is not known. The germline gene is not matched at one end of the junction; a read error may be the cause. CDR3 size: 14 residues. The germline CDR1 and CDR2 sequences are SGHAT and FQNNGV. This sample's RNA came from whole unsorted tissue. More than 3 cm separated this lung sample from the edge of the tumor. Three rounds of nested PCR, following a modified ARM-PCR protocol, produced the TCRbeta library. TCRdb re-called the multiplex PCR reads with MiXCR, one entry per CDR3 protein. The table lists 55,000 to 65,000 distinct CDR3 sequences, about 61% of them singletons. This record comes from a study of tumor and adjacent non-tumor tissue in lung cancer. General study results and limits: Shorter survival was associated with higher TCR diversity in tumors.

The chain joins TRBV11-2 to TRBJ2-7; the D gene is possibly TRBD2 (6 bases). The receptor's source is a man aged 70 or older with non-small cell lung cancer. The sequencing input was distant non-tumor lung tissue. As DNA, the CDR3 is TGTGTCAGCAGCCATTACGGCGGGAACTACGAGCAGTACTTC. Translation: CVSSHYGGNYEQYF.